Listed below are T cell receptor beta chains from one sample, sequenced in a study of shared clonotypes between healthy human individuals. The table came from immunoSEQ multiplex PCR; TCRdb's copy has only in-frame clones and leaves some out. The sample contains around 2.5 million clones, 90% to 95% of which appear only once. Sequencing used naive CD4+ T cells from PBMCs. The receptors were gathered from a man between 18 and 29 years old in good health. Some clones in this sample may be carry-over from other donors' samples. CDR3s include the opening cysteine and the closing phenylalanine or tryptophan. Each record gives: V gene, CDR3 length, D gene, clone size, J gene, CDR3 DNA, CDR3 protein. D genes are given only for firm matches. Size tells how often a clone was seen (once, few, many) or the class of an expanded clone, and some rows leave it out.

V gene: TRBV5-1; CDR3 length: 14; D gene: .; clone size: .; J gene: TRBJ1-5; CDR3 DNA: TGCGCCAGCAGCTTGAAACATGGGAGTCAGCCCCAGCATTTT; CDR3 protein: CASSLKHGSQPQHF
V gene: TRBV2; CDR3 length: 14; D gene: .; clone size: few; J gene: TRBJ1-5; CDR3 DNA: TGTGCCAGCAGTGTTTTGGGGGCGGGTCAGCCCCAGCATTTT; CDR3 protein: CASSVLGAGQPQHF
V gene: TRBV7-2; CDR3 length: 17; D gene: .; clone size: .; J gene: TRBJ2-2; CDR3 DNA: TGTGCCAGCAGCTTAGCGCAAGGGCGGGGATGGCCCGGGGAGCTGTTTTTT; CDR3 protein: CASSLAQGRGWPGELFF
V gene: TRBV7-8; CDR3 length: 16; D gene: TRBD1; clone size: once; J gene: TRBJ1-1; CDR3 DNA: TGTGCCAGCATCGCGAGACAGGGGGCTAGTTCGGCTGAAGCTTTCTTT; CDR3 protein: CASIARQGASSAEAFF
V gene: TRBV28; CDR3 length: 14; D gene: .; clone size: once; J gene: TRBJ1-2; CDR3 DNA: TGTGCCAGCAGCTCCGACAGGCGCGGCTATGGCTACACCTTC; CDR3 protein: CASSSDRRGYGYTF
V gene: TRBV7-9; CDR3 length: 13; D gene: .; clone size: .; J gene: TRBJ1-1; CDR3 DNA: TGTGCCAGCAGCGGTACAGGGTCAGATGAAGCTTTCTTT; CDR3 protein: CASSGTGSDEAFF
V gene: TRBV20-1; CDR3 length: 11; D gene: .; clone size: .; J gene: TRBJ1-5; CDR3 DNA: TGCAGTGCCCAGGGGAATCAGCCCCAGCATTTT; CDR3 protein: CSAQGNQPQHF
V gene: TRBV7-9; CDR3 length: 15; D gene: .; clone size: .; J gene: TRBJ2-7; CDR3 DNA: TGTGCCAGCAGCTGGAAAACAGTCTCGGACTACGAGCAGTACTTC; CDR3 protein: CASSWKTVSDYEQYF
V gene: TRBV9; CDR3 length: 15; D gene: .; clone size: .; J gene: TRBJ2-7; CDR3 DNA: TGTGCCAGCAGCCGACAGGCGAAGAGCTCCTACGAGCAGTACTTC; CDR3 protein: CASSRQAKSSYEQYF
V gene: TRBV7-2; CDR3 length: 15; D gene: .; clone size: .; J gene: TRBJ2-7; CDR3 DNA: TGTGCCAGCAGCCTTAGCGGCCAGAGTGACTACGAGCAGTACTTC; CDR3 protein: CASSLSGQSDYEQYF
V gene: TRBV6-5; CDR3 length: 13; D gene: .; clone size: .; J gene: TRBJ1-1; CDR3 DNA: TGTGCCACCTCGAGGACGGAGAACACTGAAGCTTTCTTT; CDR3 protein: CATSRTENTEAFF
V gene: TRBV5-1; CDR3 length: 16; D gene: TRBD2; clone size: .; J gene: TRBJ2-1; CDR3 DNA: TGCGCCAGCAGCTCCGGGGGGGGAAGCTCCTACAATGAGCAGTTCTTC; CDR3 protein: CASSSGGGSSYNEQFF
V gene: TRBV11-2; CDR3 length: 15; D gene: .; clone size: .; J gene: TRBJ1-1; CDR3 DNA: TGTGCCAGCAGCACCCGGACCGGCCCGAACACTGAAGCTTTCTTT; CDR3 protein: CASSTRTGPNTEAFF
V gene: TRBV2; CDR3 length: 16; D gene: TRBD1; clone size: .; J gene: TRBJ2-2; CDR3 DNA: TGTGCCAGCAGTGCTCTAGGGACAGGAAACACCGGGGAGCTGTTTTTT; CDR3 protein: CASSALGTGNTGELFF
V gene: TRBV19; CDR3 length: 11; D gene: .; clone size: .; J gene: TRBJ2-7; CDR3 DNA: TGTGCCAGTAGTAACAGATACGAGCAGTACTTC; CDR3 protein: CASSNRYEQYF
V gene: TRBV9; CDR3 length: 16; D gene: .; clone size: .; J gene: TRBJ2-7; CDR3 DNA: TGTGCCAGCAGCGTACTCTCTAGCCCTAGCTCCTACGAGCAGTACTTC; CDR3 protein: CASSVLSSPSSYEQYF
V gene: TRBV5-4; CDR3 length: 15; D gene: TRBD2; clone size: .; J gene: TRBJ2-2; CDR3 DNA: TGTGCCAGCAGCTTGGGGACTAGCGCCACCGGGGAGCTGTTTTTT; CDR3 protein: CASSLGTSATGELFF
V gene: TRBV6-6; CDR3 length: 16; D gene: .; clone size: .; J gene: TRBJ1-5; CDR3 DNA: TGTGCCAGCAGTTACTTAGCCGGGGGTGGCAATCAGCCCCAGCATTTT; CDR3 protein: CASSYLAGGGNQPQHF
V gene: TRBV28; CDR3 length: 13; D gene: .; clone size: .; J gene: TRBJ1-2; CDR3 DNA: TGTGCCAGCAGTGCCAGGGTCCCCTATGGCTACACCTTC; CDR3 protein: CASSARVPYGYTF
V gene: TRBV28; CDR3 length: 16; D gene: TRBD2; clone size: .; J gene: TRBJ2-3; CDR3 DNA: TGTGCCAGCAGTTTAAGGGCGGGAGTACGCACAGATACGCAGTATTTT; CDR3 protein: CASSLRAGVRTDTQYF
V gene: TRBV7-7; CDR3 length: 16; D gene: TRBD2; clone size: .; J gene: TRBJ2-7; CDR3 DNA: TGTGCCAGCAGATTTACTAGCGGGTCCCCGGCCTACGAGCAGTACTTC; CDR3 protein: CASRFTSGSPAYEQYF
V gene: TRBV28; CDR3 length: 13; D gene: .; clone size: .; J gene: TRBJ2-7; CDR3 DNA: TGTGCCAGCCGTGAAGGGGCCCTCTACGAGCAGTACTTC; CDR3 protein: CASREGALYEQYF
V gene: TRBV5-8; CDR3 length: 17; D gene: TRBD1; clone size: .; J gene: TRBJ1-1; CDR3 DNA: TGTGCCAGCAGGCGAAGCCCGGGACAGGGGGGTAGCACTGAAGCTTTCTTT; CDR3 protein: CASRRSPGQGGSTEAFF
V gene: TRBV14; CDR3 length: 11; D gene: .; clone size: .; J gene: TRBJ2-7; CDR3 DNA: TGTGCCAGCAGCCAAGGAGACGAGCAGTACTTC; CDR3 protein: CASSQGDEQYF
V gene: TRBV30; CDR3 length: 15; D gene: .; clone size: .; J gene: TRBJ2-1; CDR3 DNA: TGTGCCGGGCACTTAGCGCCACACACCTACAATGAGCAGTTCTTC; CDR3 protein: CAGHLAPHTYNEQFF
V gene: TRBV7-3; CDR3 length: 21; D gene: TRBD2; clone size: .; J gene: TRBJ2-1; CDR3 DNA: TGTGCCAGCAGCCAGAACCCCCTCGCGGCTAGCGGGAGGGTAACCTACAATGAGCAGTTCTTC; CDR3 protein: CASSQNPLAASGRVTYNEQFF
V gene: TRBV5-1; CDR3 length: 15; D gene: TRBD1; clone size: .; J gene: TRBJ1-2; CDR3 DNA: TGCGCCAGCAGCCCCTACTCCGACAGGGACTATGGCTACACCTTC; CDR3 protein: CASSPYSDRDYGYTF
V gene: TRBV18; CDR3 length: 14; D gene: .; clone size: .; J gene: TRBJ1-4; CDR3 DNA: TGTGCCAGCTCACCAACAAGCCACGATGAAAAACTGTTTTTT; CDR3 protein: CASSPTSHDEKLFF
V gene: TRBV4-3; CDR3 length: 15; D gene: .; clone size: .; J gene: TRBJ2-6; CDR3 DNA: TGCGCCAGCAGCCAAGTCTGGGCTGGGGCCAACGTCCTGACTTTC; CDR3 protein: CASSQVWAGANVLTF
V gene: TRBV6-6; CDR3 length: 15; D gene: .; clone size: .; J gene: TRBJ2-3; CDR3 DNA: TGTGCCAGCAGTTTACTTCCGGGACCTACAGATACGCAGTATTTT; CDR3 protein: CASSLLPGPTDTQYF
V gene: TRBV11-2; CDR3 length: 15; D gene: TRBD2; clone size: .; J gene: TRBJ2-1; CDR3 DNA: TGTGCCAGCAGCTTGGGACTAGTTTCTCACAATGAGCAGTTCTTC; CDR3 protein: CASSLGLVSHNEQFF
V gene: TRBV28; CDR3 length: 16; D gene: TRBD2; clone size: .; J gene: TRBJ2-1; CDR3 DNA: TGTGCCAGCAGCAGGGGGGCGGCGGGAGGGTACAATGAGCAGTTCTTC; CDR3 protein: CASSRGAAGGYNEQFF
V gene: TRBV6-1; CDR3 length: 13; D gene: .; clone size: .; J gene: TRBJ2-7; CDR3 DNA: TGTGCCAGCAGCCGAGGGGTCGGGTCCGAGCAGTACTTC; CDR3 protein: CASSRGVGSEQYF
V gene: TRBV6-1; CDR3 length: 15; D gene: TRBD1; clone size: .; J gene: TRBJ2-7; CDR3 DNA: TGTGCCAGCAGTGTATGGACAGGGGGAAATTACGAGCAGTACTTC; CDR3 protein: CASSVWTGGNYEQYF
V gene: TRBV7-3; CDR3 length: 15; D gene: TRBD1; clone size: .; J gene: TRBJ2-1; CDR3 DNA: TGTGCCAGCAGTCCCCCGGGACAGGGGTCCAATGAGCAGTTCTTC; CDR3 protein: CASSPPGQGSNEQFF
V gene: TRBV6-4; CDR3 length: 15; D gene: .; clone size: .; J gene: TRBJ1-3; CDR3 DNA: TGTGCCAGCAGTGCACATCAGGAATCTGGAAACACCATATATTTT; CDR3 protein: CASSAHQESGNTIYF
V gene: TRBV7-6; CDR3 length: 15; D gene: .; clone size: .; J gene: TRBJ1-1; CDR3 DNA: TGTGCCAGCAGCTTAGTGGCCAACCGGGACACTGAAGCTTTTTTT; CDR3 protein: CASSLVANRDTEAFF
V gene: TRBV5-1; CDR3 length: 15; D gene: TRBD1; clone size: .; J gene: TRBJ2-2; CDR3 DNA: TGCGCCAGCACCGTGGGACAGTCATACACCGGGGAGCTGTTTTTT; CDR3 protein: CASTVGQSYTGELFF
V gene: TRBV28; CDR3 length: 15; D gene: TRBD1; clone size: .; J gene: TRBJ1-5; CDR3 DNA: TGTGCCAGCAGCGCACCGGGGACAGGTTGGCAGCCCCAGCATTTT; CDR3 protein: CASSAPGTGWQPQHF
V gene: TRBV10-1; CDR3 length: 14; D gene: .; clone size: .; J gene: TRBJ2-7; CDR3 DNA: TGCGCCAGCAGTGATAGGCTTTCGTCCTACGAGCAGTACTTC; CDR3 protein: CASSDRLSSYEQYF
V gene: TRBV11-3; CDR3 length: 13; D gene: TRBD2; clone size: once; J gene: TRBJ2-3; CDR3 DNA: TGTGCCAGCAGCTTAGGGACTAGCGGGCGGCAGTATTTT; CDR3 protein: CASSLGTSGRQYF
V gene: TRBV7-6; CDR3 length: 15; D gene: .; clone size: .; J gene: TRBJ2-7; CDR3 DNA: TGTGCCAGCAGCTTGGCGCAGGGCCCAAACTACGAGCAGTACTTC; CDR3 protein: CASSLAQGPNYEQYF
V gene: TRBV6-1; CDR3 length: 14; D gene: TRBD1; clone size: .; J gene: TRBJ2-1; CDR3 DNA: TGTGCCAGCAGTGCCCAGGGGGAAGCGAATGAGCAGTTCTTC; CDR3 protein: CASSAQGEANEQFF
V gene: TRBV6-5; CDR3 length: 15; D gene: .; clone size: .; J gene: TRBJ1-5; CDR3 DNA: TGTGCCAGCAGTTACTCCAGGGCCCGCGATCAGCCCCAGCATTTT; CDR3 protein: CASSYSRARDQPQHF
V gene: TRBV18; CDR3 length: 13; D gene: .; clone size: .; J gene: TRBJ1-2; CDR3 DNA: TGTGCCAGCTCACCATCAGGGGACTATGGCTACACCTTC; CDR3 protein: CASSPSGDYGYTF
V gene: TRBV9; CDR3 length: 18; D gene: TRBD2; clone size: .; J gene: TRBJ2-5; CDR3 DNA: TGTGCCAGCAGCGCTAGCGGGAGGGTCCGAGGAGCCCAAGAGACCCAGTACTTC; CDR3 protein: CASSASGRVRGAQETQYF
V gene: TRBV25-1; CDR3 length: 16; D gene: TRBD1; clone size: .; J gene: TRBJ2-7; CDR3 DNA: TGTGCCAGCAGTGAACTGGGACAGGGGGCAACCTACGAGCAGTACTTC; CDR3 protein: CASSELGQGATYEQYF
V gene: TRBV6-1; CDR3 length: 15; D gene: TRBD1; clone size: .; J gene: TRBJ1-4; CDR3 DNA: TGTGCCAGCAGCGAGGACAGGGGAGTCTGGGAAAAACTGTTTTTT; CDR3 protein: CASSEDRGVWEKLFF
V gene: TRBV6-5; CDR3 length: 11; D gene: .; clone size: .; J gene: TRBJ2-7; CDR3 DNA: TGTGCCAGCAGTTCGCTAATGGTACAGTACTTC; CDR3 protein: CASSSLMVQYF
V gene: TRBV28; CDR3 length: 16; D gene: TRBD1; clone size: .; J gene: TRBJ2-1; CDR3 DNA: TGTGCCAGCAGTTTCTTCGGGCAGGGGGCGAGCAATGAGCAGTTCTTC; CDR3 protein: CASSFFGQGASNEQFF
V gene: TRBV2; CDR3 length: 17; D gene: TRBD1; clone size: .; J gene: TRBJ1-4; CDR3 DNA: TGTGCCAGCAGAGATGAACCGGGACAGGGTGGCCTTGAAAAACTGTTTTTT; CDR3 protein: CASRDEPGQGGLEKLFF
V gene: TRBV7-3; CDR3 length: 14; D gene: TRBD1; clone size: .; J gene: TRBJ2-5; CDR3 DNA: TGTGCCAGCAGTATGACAGGGCTACAAGAGACCCAGTACTTC; CDR3 protein: CASSMTGLQETQYF
V gene: TRBV5-4; CDR3 length: 15; D gene: .; clone size: .; J gene: TRBJ1-4; CDR3 DNA: TGTGCCAGCAGAGATATCAGGGACACTAATGAAAAACTGTTTTTT; CDR3 protein: CASRDIRDTNEKLFF
V gene: TRBV9; CDR3 length: 17; D gene: .; clone size: once; J gene: TRBJ2-1; CDR3 DNA: TGTGCCAGCAGCGTAGGGGGCGGGGTACGATCCTACAATGAGCAGTTCTTC; CDR3 protein: CASSVGGGVRSYNEQFF
V gene: TRBV5-1; CDR3 length: 15; D gene: TRBD2; clone size: .; J gene: TRBJ2-5; CDR3 DNA: TGCGCCAGCAGCTTGACGGGAGGGCGGTTAGAGACCCAGTACTTC; CDR3 protein: CASSLTGGRLETQYF
V gene: TRBV7-3; CDR3 length: 17; D gene: TRBD2; clone size: .; J gene: TRBJ2-2; CDR3 DNA: TGTGCCAGCAGCCGGACTAGCGGGAGGGTCAACTCCGGGGAGCTGTTTTTT; CDR3 protein: CASSRTSGRVNSGELFF
V gene: TRBV7-2; CDR3 length: 15; D gene: .; clone size: .; J gene: TRBJ2-7; CDR3 DNA: TGTGCCAGCAGCTTCTTCTCAGCGGTGTCCTACGAGCAGTACTTC; CDR3 protein: CASSFFSAVSYEQYF
V gene: TRBV1; CDR3 length: 17; D gene: .; clone size: .; J gene: TRBJ1-4; CDR3 DNA: TGCACCAGCAGCCCTAGGACAGCATGTCCAACTAATGAAAAACTGTTTTTT; CDR3 protein: CTSSPRTACPTNEKLFF
V gene: TRBV19; CDR3 length: 19; D gene: TRBD2; clone size: .; J gene: TRBJ2-7; CDR3 DNA: TGTGCCAGTAGTATAGCCCCCCCCTCGTTAGCGGGATCCACCTACGAGCAGTACTTC; CDR3 protein: CASSIAPPSLAGSTYEQYF
V gene: TRBV5-1; CDR3 length: 13; D gene: .; clone size: few; J gene: TRBJ2-3; CDR3 DNA: TGCGCCAGCAGCTCGGGCAGCACAGATACGCAGTATTTT; CDR3 protein: CASSSGSTDTQYF